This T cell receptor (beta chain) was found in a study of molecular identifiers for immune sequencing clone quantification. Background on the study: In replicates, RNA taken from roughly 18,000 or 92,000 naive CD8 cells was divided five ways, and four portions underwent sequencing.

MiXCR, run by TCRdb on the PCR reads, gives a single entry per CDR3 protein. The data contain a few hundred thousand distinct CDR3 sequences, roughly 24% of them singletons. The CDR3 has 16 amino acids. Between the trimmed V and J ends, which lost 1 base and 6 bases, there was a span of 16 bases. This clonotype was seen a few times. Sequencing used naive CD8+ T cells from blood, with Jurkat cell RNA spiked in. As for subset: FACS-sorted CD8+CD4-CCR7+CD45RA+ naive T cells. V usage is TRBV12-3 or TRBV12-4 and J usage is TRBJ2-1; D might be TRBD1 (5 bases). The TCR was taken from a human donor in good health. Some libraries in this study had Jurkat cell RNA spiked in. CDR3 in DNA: TGTGCCAGCAGTTTAGACCTGGCAGGGAATCTCAATGAGCAGTTCTTC. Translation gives CASSLDLAGNLNEQFF.